The rows below give T cell receptor beta chains drawn from one sample of a study of blood T cell repertoires in COVID-19. TCRdb keeps only in-frame clones here, not all; method: immunoSEQ multiplex PCR. The data hold fewer than 55,000 clones, with about 80% observed a single time. Input material: peripheral blood. These receptor sequences come from a man between 65 and 85 years old with active COVID-19. The conserved cysteine and the conserved F or W are not part of the CDR3 here. Fields, in order: V gene, J gene, CDR3 protein.

>TRBV5-1|TRBJ2-2
ASSLVTGSLGTGELF
>TRBV3-1/TRBV3-2|TRBJ2-7
ASSQDPRDRTEQY
>TRBV19|TRBJ2-5
ASSITTPGQGTQY
>TRBV6-2/TRBV6-3|TRBJ1-2
ASSPGQVYGYT
>TRBV28|TRBJ2-5
ASSFGTSGGYSQETQY
>TRBV7-2|TRBJ1-2
ASSSLGYGYT
>TRBV19|TRBJ1-5
ASSNSKQGNQPQH
>TRBV4-3|TRBJ1-2
ASSQDWAGPYGYT
>TRBV5-1|TRBJ1-1
ASSDARDTQNTEAF
>TRBV11-3|TRBJ2-1
ASSTRRQGSSYNEQF
>TRBV6-2/TRBV6-3|TRBJ1-1
ASSLATGKTEAF
>TRBV5-4|TRBJ1-4
ASSLEVQGGNEKLF
>TRBV4-3|TRBJ1-2
ASSQSTGQNAYGYT
>TRBV6-4|TRBJ1-6
ASSDAQGSPLH
>TRBV5-1|TRBJ2-3
ASSLVPRSGTDTQY
>TRBV6-6|TRBJ1-1
ASNPRARDTEAF
>TRBV2|TRBJ2-7
AIRTSGVEQY
>TRBV19|TRBJ1-1
ASSIEWQGLRNTEAF
>TRBV7-6|TRBJ2-3
ASSVTGTGHTDTQY
>TRBV18|TRBJ1-1
ASSPQENTEAF
>TRBV6-5|TRBJ2-1
ASRRAYNEQF
>TRBV11-1|TRBJ1-1
ASSFLSGGTGDEAF
>TRBV21-1|TRBJ1-5
ASSTRGQQGAQNQPQH
>TRBV6-2/TRBV6-3|TRBJ2-1
ASSYRSQYNEQF
>TRBV19|TRBJ1-1
ASSIATGVNTEAF
>TRBV5-1|TRBJ2-7
ASSLGGTGAYEQY
>TRBV28|TRBJ1-1
ASARGGSEAF
>TRBV6-2/TRBV6-3|TRBJ1-1
ASSAPKTGTTEAF
>TRBV10-3|TRBJ1-4
ATQAGTGSEKLF
>TRBV7-2|TRBJ2-7
ASSSAGGPYEQY
>TRBV2|TRBJ1-5
ASRSLNQPQH
>TRBV5-5|TRBJ1-2
ASSLTGGQYGYT
>TRBV11-2|TRBJ1-2
ASSFASEAVGYT
>TRBV9|TRBJ2-7
ASSVGASNEQY
>TRBV25-1|TRBJ1-6
ASSVTGFDNSPLH
>TRBV3-1/TRBV3-2|TRBJ2-7
ASSQAQGALDNYEQY
>TRBV20-1|TRBJ1-1
SANGGQDAF
>TRBV11-3|TRBJ2-2
ASSPVWLAGGPGELF
>TRBV19|TRBJ2-7
ASSTTVAYEQY
>TRBV10-3|TRBJ2-3
AISGRTSGGADTQY
>TRBV5-5|TRBJ2-5
ASSLRVYGVETQY
>TRBV7-3|TRBJ2-1
ASSLSDAGVGAEDEQF
>TRBV2|TRBJ1-1
ASSLDADTEAF
>TRBV10-3|TRBJ2-7
AISDTAYEQY
>TRBV5-4|TRBJ1-3
ASSFFSGNTIY
>TRBV6-1|TRBJ1-2
ASSEGARGAGKNGYT
>TRBV4-2|TRBJ1-5
ASSQAQDHSQPQH
>TRBV27|TRBJ2-7
ASSNQDSSYEQY
>TRBV5-6|TRBJ1-4
ASSFGNAGEKLF
>TRBV24-1|TRBJ2-7
ATKLLLDRSYEQY
>TRBV19|TRBJ1-5
ASSIRTGPPNQPQH